This passage covers 18 T cell receptor beta chains from one sample sequenced in a study of blood T cell repertoires in COVID-19. Measured with immunoSEQ multiplex PCR; TCRdb has only the in-frame clones, and not every one. Of around 94,000 clones in the sample, about four fifths were seen once. The material sequenced was peripheral blood. Every receptor here comes from a man aged 60 to 75 with acute or convalescent COVID-19.

The gene calls are TRBV2 and TRBJ1-6; TRBD1 might be the D (5 bases). Trimming removed 3 bases from V and 7 bases from J, with 10 bases in between. CDR1 and CDR2 from the germline V gene are SNHLY and FYNNEI. This CDR3 comprises 14 residues. CDR3 residues: CASSDGGGNSPLHF. CDR3 coding DNA: TGTGCCAGCAGTGACGGGGGAGGCAATTCACCCCTCCACTTT.

In its sample, this clone was seen a few times. The V gene is TRBV5-5, the J gene TRBJ2-7; possibly TRBD1 for D (5 bases). The CDR3 covers 13 residues. Looked up from germline, CDR1 is SGHKS and CDR2 is YYEKEE (reference sequence). V lost 0 bases to trimming and J lost 3 bases, with 7 bases between them. The CDR3 bases are TGTGCCAGCAGCTTGGAAAGGGGCTACGAGCAGTACTTC. It encodes CASSLERGYEQYF.

This chain connects TRBV5-1 to TRBJ2-3, with D uncertain. V gave up 0 bases and J gave up 0 bases, with 11 bases separating them. The CDR3 sequence is 16 residues long. Germline V lookup: CDR1 SGHRS, CDR2 YFSETQ. The chain's CDR3 is CASSLGFLVSTDTQYF. CDR3 nucleotide sequence: TGCGCCAGCAGCTTGGGGTTTTTAGTGAGCACAGATACGCAGTATTTT.

The chain has TRBV7-8 and TRBJ1-1; TRBD1 matches 9 bases. The trim removed 1 base at V and 10 bases at J, leaving 4 bases unmatched. CDR1 and CDR2 from the germline V gene are SGHVS and FQNEAQ. This CDR3 spans 13 amino acids. The CDR3: CASSLGTGVGAFF. The CDR3 nucleotides read TGTGCCAGCAGCTTAGGGACAGGGGTAGGAGCTTTCTTT.

The chain recombines TRBV5-6 with TRBJ1-1; D is perhaps TRBD1 (5 bases). The CDR3 has 16 amino acids. Trimming pared 0 bases from V and 0 bases from J, leaving 12 bases between. Germline loops: CDR1 SGHDT, CDR2 YYEEEE. In DNA form, the CDR3 reads TGTGCCAGCAGCTTGGTAACAGGAGCACTGAACACTGAAGCTTTCTTT. Protein sequence: CASSLVTGALNTEAFF.

The chain combines TRBV6-5 with TRBJ1-2; TRBD1 matches at 8 bases. This CDR3 region has 13 residues. V dropped 8 bases and J dropped 2; count of bases not matched to a gene: 4. Germline V gene sequence: CDR1 MNHEY, CDR2 SVGAGI. The CDR3 DNA follows: TGTGCCAGCCGGACAGGGTTAAACTATGGCTACACCTTC. This sequence encodes CASRTGLNYGYTF.

This clone was detected a few times. The chain carries TRBV7-2 and TRBJ1-5, with D possibly being TRBD1 (5 bases). Trimming left V 2 bases short and J 2 bases short, with 13 bases between. CDR3 length: 16 amino acids. CDR1 is SGHTA and CDR2 is FQGNSA in the germline V gene. CDR3 sequence: CASSLLQGNGNQPQHF. The CDR3 DNA follows: TGTGCCAGCAGCTTACTCCAGGGTAATGGCAATCAGCCCCAGCATTTT.

The rearrangement joins TRBV3-1 (or the pseudogene TRBV3-2) to TRBJ2-1; the D gene is possibly TRBD2 (5 bases). The V end lost 0 bases, the J end lost 6 bases, and 15 bases lay between the germline ends. The CDR3 consists of 16 residues. The germline V gene has CDR1 LGHDT and CDR2 YNNKEL (reference sequence). The CDR3 region has the DNA TGTGCCAGCAGCCAAGATGGGGTAGCGTCGGGCAATGAGCAGTTCTTC. It translates to CASSQDGVASGNEQFF.

The V and J genes are TRBV7-2 and TRBJ2-3, with 10 bases fitting TRBD2. J lost 2 bases, V lost 4 bases, and 6 bases had no gene match. The CDR3 spans 16 residues. The germline CDR1 and CDR2 sequences are SGHTA and FQGNSA. The CDR3 protein is CASSSEGTSVTDTQYF. As DNA, the CDR3 is TGTGCCAGCAGCTCTGAGGGGACTAGCGTCACAGATACGCAGTATTTT.

The V and J genes are TRBV30 and TRBJ1-1; D remains unclear. Trimming cost V 1 base and J 1 base, with 7 bases left between them. The CDR3 covers 13 residues. CDR1 is GTSNPN and CDR2 is SVGIG in the germline V gene (reference sequence). The CDR3 DNA is TGTGCCTGGAGTGATATCGGGAACACTGAAGCTTTCTTT. This translates into CAWSDIGNTEAFF.

The chain carries TRBV23-1 and TRBJ2-7; tentatively, D is TRBD1 (6 bases). TRBV23-1 has ORF status, its function being uncertain. The CDR3 contains 14 residues. With 2 bases removed from V and 2 bases from J, the gap between germline ends came to 10 bases. CDR3 coding DNA: TGCGCCAGCAGTCAAAAGGACAGACCCTACGAGCAGTACTTC. Encoded protein: CASSQKDRPYEQYF.

This clone was detected only a few times. V and J are TRBV25-1 and TRBJ1-4; TRBD1 matches 9 bases. The germline V gene encodes CDR1 MGHDK and CDR2 SYGVNS. The V gene end was trimmed by 5 bases and the J gene end by 10 bases; junction bases not matched to a gene: 11. The CDR3 runs to 15 residues. The CDR3 loop is CASSPVTGGIGKLFF. The CDR3 bases are TGTGCCAGCAGTCCCGTGACAGGGGGTATCGGAAAACTGTTTTTT.

This chain uses TRBV5-4 with TRBJ2-7; a possible D gene is TRBD2 (5 bases). CDR1 is SGHNT, CDR2 YYREEE, per germline (reference sequence). V dropped 4 bases and J dropped 3 bases, with 14 bases sitting between them. The CDR3 is 14 residues long. CDR3 residues: CASSPPGNIYEQYF. DNA for the CDR3: TGTGCCAGCAGCCCTCCGGGGAACATCTACGAGCAGTACTTC. The full variable domain, with the rest looked up from reference TRBV5-4 and TRBJ2-7, is ETGVTQSPTHLIKTRGQQVTLRCSSQSGHNTVSWYQQALGQGPQFIFQYYREEENGRGNFPPRFSGLQFPNYSSELNVNALELDDSALYLCASSPPGNIYEQYFGPGTRLTVT.

The chain combines TRBV2 with TRBJ2-5; TRBD2 agrees at 12 bases. The CDR3 is made up of 18 amino acids. The J segment lost 4 bases and the V segment lost 2 bases, leaving 11 bases of the junction unmatched. Germline CDR1 and CDR2: SNHLY and FYNNEI. The CDR3 DNA reads as TGTGCCAGCAGTGAATTCGCTAGCGGGGGGGCCGAGGGAGAGACCCAGTACTTC. It encodes CASSEFASGGAEGETQYF. The whole variable domain, filled in from reference TRBV2 and TRBJ2-5, reads EPEVTQTPSHQVTQMGQEVILRCVPISNHLYFYWYRQILGQKVEFLVSFYNNEISEKSEIFDDQFSVERPDGSNFTLKIRSTKLEDSAMYFCASSEFASGGAEGETQYFGPGTRLLVL.

The gene calls are TRBV7-9 and TRBJ2-7; 7 nucleotides line up with TRBD1. Germline V CDR1 and CDR2: SEHNR, FQNEAQ (reference sequence). After removal of 7 bases from V and 0 bases from J, the junction contained 6 bases not matched to a gene. The CDR3 contains 14 residues. CDR3 bases: TGTGCCAGCAACAAGGGGGCTCACTCCTACGAGCAGTACTTC. Translating it yields CASNKGAHSYEQYF. The variable domain in full, completed from reference TRBV7-9 and TRBJ2-7, reads DTGVSQNPRHKITKRGQNVTFRCDPISEHNRLYWYRQTLGQGPEFLTYFQNEAQLEKSRLLSDRFSAERPKGSFSTLEIQRTEQGDSAMYLCASNKGAHSYEQYFGPGTRLTVT.

This clone was seen a single time. The rearrangement links TRBV5-6 to TRBJ2-5, with D possibly TRBD2 on 6 matching bases. Germline CDR1 and CDR2: SGHDT and YYEEEE. The CDR3 contains 13 residues. V lost 6 bases to trimming and J lost 2 bases, with 11 bases between them. CDR3 loop: CASTPGVQETQYF. Here the CDR3 DNA reads TGTGCCAGCACCCCGGGGGTTCAAGAGACCCAGTACTTC.

The genes are TRBV11-2 and TRBJ1-3; D not resolved. CDR3 length: 16 amino acids. CDR1 and CDR2 from the germline V gene are SGHAT and FQNNGV. Deletions cut 5 bases from V and 5 bases from J, with 19 bases between. In DNA, the CDR3 is TGTGCCAGCAGCCAAGGGAGTCTAGGGCTGAGAAACACCATATATTTT. Amino acid sequence: CASSQGSLGLRNTIYF.

The chain links TRBV11-2 to TRBJ2-7, with 8 bases that match TRBD1. The CDR3 runs to 14 residues. The germline V gene has CDR1 SGHAT and CDR2 FQNNGV. The junction had 5 bases not matched to a gene; V was cut back by 5 bases and J by 2 bases. The chain's CDR3 is CASSLGQVTYEQYF. CDR3 DNA: TGTGCCAGCAGCCTGGGACAGGTGACCTACGAGCAGTACTTC.